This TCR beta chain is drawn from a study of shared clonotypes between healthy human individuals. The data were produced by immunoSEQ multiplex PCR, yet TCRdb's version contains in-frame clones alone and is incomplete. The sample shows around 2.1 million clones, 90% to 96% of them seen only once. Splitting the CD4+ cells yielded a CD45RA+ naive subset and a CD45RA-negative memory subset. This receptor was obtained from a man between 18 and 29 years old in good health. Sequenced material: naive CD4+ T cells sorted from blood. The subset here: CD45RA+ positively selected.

The CDR3 here is CSVRGQGNPNYGYTF. CDR3 in DNA: TGCAGCGTTCGGGGACAGGGGAACCCTAACTATGGCTACACCTTC. This chain connects TRBV29-1 to TRBJ1-2; the match to TRBD1 covers 10 bases. Unmatched junction bases numbered 6, after V lost 5 bases and J lost 0 bases. Germline V gene data show CDR1 as SQVTM and CDR2 as ANQGSEA. This CDR3 has 15 amino acids. Combining the CDR3 with reference TRBV29-1 and TRBJ1-2 gives the whole variable domain SAVISQKPSRDICQRGTSLTIQCQVDSQVTMMFWYRQQPGQSLTLIATANQGSEATYESGFVIDKFPISRPNLTFSTLTVSNMSPEDSSIYLCSVRGQGNPNYGYTFGSGTRLTVV.